This TCR beta chain stems from a study of beta chain features in type 1 diabetes. Whole-study findings and limits: In the patient group, naive, central memory and Treg TCRB repertoires seemed more alike than in the healthy donor group. Fewer junction insertions and more nucleotide deletions appeared in type 1 diabetes patients.

The sequenced template was cDNA made from the entire isolated RNA. The table came from immunoSEQ multiplex PCR; TCRdb's copy has only in-frame clones and leaves some out. The sample carries 120,000 to 150,000 clones, around 51% recorded once. As for this clone: Antigen: not known.

V was cut by 0 bases and J by 14 bases, with 11 bases left in between. This CDR3 is 12 amino acids long. Per the germline V gene, CDR1 is GTSNPN and CDR2 is SVGIG (reference sequence). The chain recombines TRBV30 with TRBJ1-6; D gene ambiguous. The receptor was isolated from a man aged 18-30 years in good health. Sequencing was performed on Tregs from blood. The CDR3 DNA follows: TGTGCCTGGAGTGTACGAGAGCTAGCCCTCCACTTT. This encodes CAWSVRELALHF.